The 5 T cell receptor beta chains listed next were all sequenced from one sample in a study of OX40 agonist ivuxolimab in advanced cancers. The assay was immunoSEQ multiplex PCR, and TCRdb's table has in-frame clones only and misses some. Altogether about 78,000 clones are present, more than 80% being singletons, with the ten largest covering 0.35% to 0.5%. This specimen consisted of CD4+ or CD8+ T cells sorted from blood, obtained in a trial of the OX40 agonist ivuxolimab. The receptors here all came from an adult with an advanced solid tumor such as melanoma, head and neck, liver or kidney cancer.

The chain is built from TRBV6-6 and TRBJ1-1; D is unresolved. CDR3 length equals 11 residues. Trimming shortened V by 2 bases and J by 4 bases, and 2 bases separated the two germline ends. CDR1 MNHNY and CDR2 SVGAGI come from the germline V gene (reference sequence). CDR3 nucleotide sequence: TGTGCCAGCAGTTACGGCACTGAAGCTTTCTTT. It yields the protein CASSYGTEAFF.

This clone was seen more than once but under ten times. This rearrangement joins TRBV5-8 to TRBJ1-2; 7 bases align to TRBD1. The ends lost 2 bases at V and 5 bases at J; junction bases unmatched: 15. CDR3 size: 17 residues. Germline CDR1 reads SGHTS; CDR2 reads YDEGEE. CDR3 sequence: CASSFRPGGRLWYGYTF. The CDR3 DNA reads as TGTGCCAGCAGCTTTAGGCCAGGGGGACGTCTTTGGTATGGCTACACCTTC.

V usage is TRBV9 and J usage is TRBJ2-2, with no clear D. The CDR3 consists of 16 residues. V lost 3 bases and J 1 base, leaving 13 bases between the germline ends. Germline V gives CDR1 SGDLS, CDR2 YYNGEE. CDR3 in amino acids: CASSAKGLGNTGELFF. CDR3 in DNA: TGTGCCAGCAGCGCAAAGGGCCTTGGGAACACCGGGGAGCTGTTTTTT.

This chain joins TRBV4-3 and TRBJ2-3; 9 bases match TRBD2. Germline V CDR1 and CDR2: LGHNA, YSLEER. This CDR3 contains 16 residues. The V segment lost 4 bases and the J segment 0 bases; nucleotides outside the gene matches: 5. The DNA for the CDR3 is TGCGCCAGCAGCCCCTTGCGGGAGGGAAGCACAGATACGCAGTATTTT. It encodes CASSPLREGSTDTQYF.

Concerning this clone itself: The sample contains more than one DNA sequence encoding this CDR3. The rearrangement links TRBV7-8 to TRBJ2-7; 8 bases are a match to TRBD2. Germline-derived CDR1 and CDR2 are SGHVS and FQNEAQ. Trimming cost V 2 bases and J 6 bases; bases outside gene matches: 9. This CDR3 contains 15 residues. The CDR3, as DNA: TGTGCCAGCAGCTTAAGACTGGCGGGGGGATCCGAGCAGTACGTC. It codes for CASSLRLAGGSEQYV.